The T cell receptor (beta chain) under discussion was sequenced for a study of human T cells and chemical hapten exposure. Whole-study findings and limits: Expanded TCRs were compared with controls, and the expanded TCRs formed significantly more large CDR3 similarity clusters.

Ten or more counts support this clonotype. Its antigen is undetermined. The library tagged individual cDNA molecules with unique molecular identifiers. Each CDR3 protein is one row after TCRdb ran MiXCR on the RACE reads. Found here are 360,000 or so distinct CDR3 sequences, roughly 6.3% of them singletons; the top ten hold around 5.6%. Time point reported: patch test 2, 6 weeks after DPC sensitization. Documented treatment: therapeutic diphenylcyclopropenone sensitization with weekly scalp DPC. Prior to application of each patch test, blood was drawn. The receptor was isolated from a woman under 30 with alopecia areata. Some clones in this sample may be carry-over from other donors' samples. The specimen comprised whole blood, sampled in connection with sensitization to the hapten diphenylcyclopropenone (DPC).

CDR3 sequence (DNA): TGTGCCAGCCGGATTTGGACGGCCGTGGCAGCTTTCTTT. Translated: CASRIWTAVAAFF. The chain carries TRBV2 and TRBJ1-1; no definite D call. This CDR3 spans 13 amino acids. V was clipped by 8 bases and J by 10 bases, with 20 bases between them. The germline V gene encodes CDR1 SNHLY and CDR2 FYNNEI.